This entry lists 18 T cell receptor beta chains sequenced from one sample in a study of human thymus T cells. Some clones are missing from TCRdb's copy, which holds only in-frame ones; the method was immunoSEQ multiplex PCR. The table lists some 130,000 clones, around 94% of them singletons. Corrective heart surgery yielded the resections from which the thymus tissue came. Sequenced material: thymus tissue. The receptor set was obtained from a boy younger than two with a congenital heart defect but otherwise immunologically healthy.

J is TRBJ2-3 and V is TRBV7-9; no definite D call. With 2 bases removed from V and 5 bases from J, the gap between germline ends came to 5 bases. There are 12 residues in the CDR3. CDR1 is SEHNR and CDR2 is FQNEAQ in the germline V gene (reference sequence). Here the CDR3 reads CASSLYRDTQYF. CDR3 bases: TGTGCCAGCAGCTTATATAGAGATACGCAGTATTTT.

CDR3: CASSIAGMYQETQYF. CDR3 in DNA: TGTGCCAGTAGTATAGCGGGGATGTACCAAGAGACCCAGTACTTC. J is TRBJ2-5 and V is TRBV19; TRBD2 is a possible D gene (5 bases). The V end lost 1 base, the J end lost 0 bases, and 9 bases lay between the germline ends. The CDR3 sequence is 15 residues long. CDR1 and CDR2 from the germline V gene are LNHDA and SQIVND (reference sequence). The full variable domain, its missing parts supplied by reference TRBV19 and TRBJ2-5, is DGGITQSPKYLFRKEGQNVTLSCEQNLNHDAMYWYRQDPGQGLRLIYYSQIVNDFQKGDIAEGYSVSREKKESFPLTVTSAQKNPTAFYLCASSIAGMYQETQYFGPGTRLLVL.

The rearrangement joins TRBV5-4 to TRBJ1-2, with TRBD1 identical over 7 bases. V dropped 0 bases and J dropped 8; count of bases not matched to a gene: 7. The CDR3 runs 14 residues. From germline, CDR1 is SGHNT and CDR2 YYREEE (reference sequence). For the CDR3, the DNA is TGTGCCAGCAGCTTGGGCAGGGGGGGCATGGGCTACACCTTC. It specifies CASSLGRGGMGYTF.

Only one count was recorded for this clone. This chain uses TRBV7-9 with TRBJ1-1; 7 positions agree with TRBD1. V trimming: 5 bases; J trimming: 2 bases; junction bases outside the gene matches: 11. Germline values: CDR1 SEHNR, CDR2 FQNEAQ (reference sequence). CDR3 length equals 16 residues. The CDR3 here is CASSEGQPKYNTEAFF. CDR3 in DNA: TGTGCCAGCAGCGAGGGACAGCCAAAGTATAACACTGAAGCTTTCTTT.

This chain joins TRBV5-1 and TRBJ2-5; D is uncertain. The CDR3 contains 13 residues. V was shortened by 0 bases and J by 2 bases, with 5 bases between the two germline ends. CDR1 and CDR2 (germline): SGHRS, YFSETQ. In DNA form, the CDR3 reads TGCGCCAGCAGCTTGGAACAGCAAGAGACCCAGTACTTC. Translating it yields CASSLEQQETQYF.

The chain joins TRBV27 to TRBJ2-3; no reliable D call. Per germline, CDR1 MNHEY and CDR2 SMNVEV (reference sequence). The CDR3 length is 16 residues. V lost 5 bases, J lost 4 bases, and 19 bases lay in between. CDR3 loop: CASSVTVPWASDTQYF. The CDR3 DNA reads as TGTGCCAGCAGTGTAACAGTTCCGTGGGCCTCAGATACGCAGTATTTT.

The J gene is TRBJ1-2, the V gene TRBV6-5; 7 bases fit TRBD1. Germline assignment: CDR1 MNHEY and CDR2 SVGAGI. Trimming removed 7 bases from V and 11 bases from J; junction bases left unmatched: 16. The length of the CDR3 is 14 residues. The DNA of the CDR3 is TGTGCCAGCACTAGAAGCCGGGACAGAGAGTTGTACACCTTC. Residues: CASTRSRDRELYTF.

This clone was counted a single time. CDR3 coding DNA: TGTGCCAGCAGCGAGGACAGGGAGCTGAACACCATATATTTT. As protein: CASSEDRELNTIYF. The chain links TRBV7-2 to TRBJ1-3; TRBD1 matches 8 bases. V was pared by 5 bases and J by 7 bases, with 7 bases of the junction left unmatched. There are 14 residues in the CDR3. Germline V gene sequence: CDR1 SGHTA, CDR2 FQGNSA.

This chain connects TRBV11-3 to TRBJ1-2, with a weak D call TRBD1 (5 bases). The CDR3 totals 16 residues. Germline CDR1 SGHNT, CDR2 YENEEA. V lost 3 bases, J lost 8 bases, and 22 bases lay in between. Written as DNA, the CDR3 is TGTGCCAGCAGCTTCCCACCCAGTCCGAGGGGAATCGGCTACACCTTC. This codes for CASSFPPSPRGIGYTF.

V gene TRBV25-1 combines with J gene TRBJ1-1; maybe TRBD1 (6 bases). This CDR3 is built from 14 residues. The germline V gene encodes CDR1 MGHDK and CDR2 SYGVNS. The V and J ends lost 6 bases and 4 bases respectively, with 15 bases between them. The CDR3 sequence: CASSPPGHGTEAFF. The CDR3 DNA reads as TGTGCCAGCAGCCCCCCGGGACATGGCACTGAAGCTTTCTTT.

The chain combines TRBV28 with TRBJ2-5, with TRBD1 matching over 9 bases. Germline values: CDR1 MDHEN, CDR2 SYDVKM. The CDR3 has 15 residues. V lost 6 bases, J lost 5 bases, and 10 bases stayed unmatched. Here the CDR3 reads CASRGDRALGETQYF. The DNA of the CDR3 is TGTGCCAGCAGGGGGGACAGGGCGTTGGGTGAGACCCAGTACTTC.

This chain joins TRBV19 and TRBJ1-5, with TRBD1 identical over 9 bases. CDR1 LNHDA and CDR2 SQIVND come from the germline V gene (reference sequence). The CDR3 consists of 15 residues. The J segment lost 5 bases and the V segment lost 6 bases, leaving 8 bases of the junction unmatched. The CDR3 nucleotides read TGTGCCAGTAGACGGGGACAGGGTAAGGATCAGCCCCAGCATTTT. Its translation: CASRRGQGKDQPQHF.

The chain joins TRBV5-1 to TRBJ2-5, with TRBD2 matching over 10 bases. The CDR3 spans 16 residues. Germline lookup yields CDR1 SGHRS and CDR2 YFSETQ. J was trimmed by 4 bases and V by 3 bases; bases with no gene match: 9. CDR3 sequence reads: CASSSLPERGGETQYF. The CDR3 bases are TGCGCCAGCAGCTCACTCCCGGAGCGGGGGGGAGAGACCCAGTACTTC.

The rearrangement joins TRBV7-3 to TRBJ2-1, with D possibly being TRBD2 (5 bases). CDR1 is SGHTA, CDR2 FQGTGA, per germline. The CDR3 extends over 15 amino acids. Between the trimmed V and J ends, which lost 1 base and 0 bases, there was a span of 7 bases. CDR3 nucleotide sequence: TGTGCCAGCAGCTTAATTGAGGGCTCCTACAATGAGCAGTTCTTC. This gives the protein CASSLIEGSYNEQFF.

This chain connects TRBV6-5 to TRBJ2-5; 7 nucleotides align to TRBD1. Per the germline V gene, CDR1 is MNHEY and CDR2 is SVGAGI. The CDR3 contains 14 residues. V trimming: 5 bases; J trimming: 4 bases; junction bases outside the gene matches: 7. This CDR3 reads CASSAKSGGETQYF. CDR3 coding DNA: TGTGCCAGCAGTGCCAAATCAGGGGGAGAGACCCAGTACTTC.

This clone was observed a single time. The genes are TRBV7-9 and TRBJ2-5; 7 nucleotides align to TRBD1. Germline V gene sequence: CDR1 SEHNR, CDR2 FQNEAQ (reference sequence). There are 15 residues in the CDR3. V dropped 6 bases and J dropped 2; count of bases not matched to a gene: 9. In DNA form, the CDR3 reads TGTGCCAGCAGAGCGAAGGACAGGCCTCAAGAGACCCAGTACTTC. Its protein is CASRAKDRPQETQYF.

The chain uses TRBV28 and TRBJ2-3; D ambiguous. The CDR3 is 10 residues long. Germline V gene data show CDR1 as MDHEN and CDR2 as SYDVKM. Trimming took 4 bases from V and 8 from J, leaving 4 bases between them. CDR3 residues: CASSSSTQYF. CDR3 nucleotide sequence: TGTGCCAGCAGTTCCAGTACGCAGTATTTT.

CDR3 amino acids: CASSEQGLGEETQYF. CDR3 DNA sequence: TGTGCCAGCAGTGAACAGGGACTAGGAGAGGAGACCCAGTACTTC. V and J are TRBV6-1 and TRBJ2-5; TRBD2 matches at 8 bases. V dropped 2 bases and J dropped 5; count of bases not matched to a gene: 7. There are 15 residues in the CDR3. The germline gives CDR1 MNHNS, CDR2 SASEGT.